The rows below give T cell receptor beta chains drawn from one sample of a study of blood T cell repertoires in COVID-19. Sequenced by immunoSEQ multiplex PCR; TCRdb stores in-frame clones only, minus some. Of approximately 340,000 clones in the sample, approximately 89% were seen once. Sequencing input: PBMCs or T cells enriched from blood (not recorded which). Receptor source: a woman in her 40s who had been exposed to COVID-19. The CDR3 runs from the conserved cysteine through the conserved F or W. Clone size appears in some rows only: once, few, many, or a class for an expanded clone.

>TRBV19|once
CASSLGSSVHQPQHF
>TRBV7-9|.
CASSLTQGPYEQYF
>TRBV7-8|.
CASSLAGNGQPQHF
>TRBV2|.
CATNSGGWEKLFF
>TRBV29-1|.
CSVEGRQGNYGYTF
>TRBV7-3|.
CASSLTAGGPETQYF
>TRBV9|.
CASSSGVDYEQYF
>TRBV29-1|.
CSVEDLQGVEGYGYTF
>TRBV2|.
CASRRENGYGYTF
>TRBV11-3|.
CASSLKNQGAGSTQYF
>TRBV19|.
CASAGKGASNQPQHF
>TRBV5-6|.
CASSPTGATLETYGYTF
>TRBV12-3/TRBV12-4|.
CASSNLGGELFF
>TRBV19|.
CASIGQGNQPQHF
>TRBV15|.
CATSRDSKFGDRSYEQYF
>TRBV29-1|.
CSVDKQGIAGYTF
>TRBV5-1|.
CASTSGLAGKETQYF
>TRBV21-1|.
CASTGRGQGRGGYTF
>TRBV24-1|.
CATSGGRDGIYEQYF
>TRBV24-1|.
CATSDTRNTGELFF
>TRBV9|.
CASSRTSGGYNEQFF
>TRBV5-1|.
CASSFTGLTEAFF
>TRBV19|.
CASSKGLAGVQETQYF
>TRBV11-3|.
CASSFGGHNEQFF
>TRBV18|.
CATRTGSRLIDSPLHF
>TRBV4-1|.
CASSQEVQGRVQYF
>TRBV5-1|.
CASREGGYGYTF
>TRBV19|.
CASKGVLNNQPQHF
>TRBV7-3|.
CASSIGQTTEAFF
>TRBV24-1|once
CATSDPGTGGRSEAFF
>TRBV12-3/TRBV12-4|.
CASTGGWAEAFF
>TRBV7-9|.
CASSYSRDSANEKLFF
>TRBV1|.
CTSSHLGAGENSNQPQHF
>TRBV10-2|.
CASSETGINTEAFF
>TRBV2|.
CASSDSRVGAEAFF
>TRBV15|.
CATSRDRDRLEKLFF
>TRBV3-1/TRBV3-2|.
CASSDGGGSSYEQYF
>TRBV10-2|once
CASSDYDTHDEQFF
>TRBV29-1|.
CSVHTGNTEAFF